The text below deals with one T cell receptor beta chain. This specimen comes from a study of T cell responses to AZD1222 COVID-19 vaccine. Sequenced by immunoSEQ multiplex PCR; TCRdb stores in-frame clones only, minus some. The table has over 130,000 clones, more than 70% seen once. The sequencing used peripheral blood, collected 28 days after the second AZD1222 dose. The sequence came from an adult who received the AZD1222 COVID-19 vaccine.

CDR3 in amino acids: CASSPPKSRTGGYEQYF. The CDR3 coding sequence is TGTGCCAGCAGCCCCCCCAAGTCCAGGACAGGGGGCTACGAGCAGTACTTC. The V gene is TRBV7-9, the J gene TRBJ2-7; 10 bases are shared with TRBD1. CDR3 size: 17 residues. Losses at the gene ends were 5 bases for V and 3 bases for J; bases not matched to a gene: 13. Germline lookup yields CDR1 SEHNR and CDR2 FQNEAQ (reference sequence).